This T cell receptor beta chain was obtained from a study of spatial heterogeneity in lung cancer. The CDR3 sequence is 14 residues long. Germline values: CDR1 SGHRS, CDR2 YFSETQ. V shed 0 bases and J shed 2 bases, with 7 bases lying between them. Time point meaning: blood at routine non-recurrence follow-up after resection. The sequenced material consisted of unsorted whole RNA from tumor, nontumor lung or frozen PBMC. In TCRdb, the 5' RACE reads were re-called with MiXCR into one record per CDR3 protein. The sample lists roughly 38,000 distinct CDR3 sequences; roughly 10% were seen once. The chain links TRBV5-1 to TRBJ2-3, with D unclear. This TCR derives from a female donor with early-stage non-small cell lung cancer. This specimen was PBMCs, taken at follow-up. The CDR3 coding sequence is TGCGCCAGCAGCTTGGGAGGTACCACAGATACGCAGTATTTT. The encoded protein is CASSLGGTTDTQYF.